A selection of T cell receptor beta chains follows, all from one sample in a study of memory CD4+ T cells and cytomegalovirus serostatus. TCRdb's copy holds only in-frame clones and misses some; the assay was immunoSEQ multiplex PCR. The sample shows 52,000 or so clones, 82% of them seen only once. Material: memory CD4+ T cells from blood. All receptors come from an adult in good health and CMV-seronegative. The CDR3 runs from the conserved cysteine through the conserved F or W. Each record gives: V gene, clone size, D gene, J gene, CDR3 protein, CDR3 DNA. The D gene is left open where the match is weak. The listing skips clone size in some rows; elsewhere it reads once, few, many or a size class.

TRBV2	NA	NA	TRBJ2-5	CASTIRETQYF	TGTGCCAGCACGATCAGAGAGACCCAGTACTTC
TRBV6-6	NA	NA	TRBJ1-2	CASSYSQGGAGYTF	TGTGCCAGCAGTTACTCACAGGGTGGAGCTGGCTACACCTTC
TRBV10-3	NA	NA	TRBJ1-3	CAISNPNSGNTIYF	TGTGCCATCAGTAACCCTAACTCTGGAAACACCATATATTTT
TRBV6-1	NA	NA	TRBJ2-6	CASSGGLTGADSGANVLTF	TGTGCCAGCAGTGGGGGCCTGACAGGAGCAGACTCTGGGGCCAACGTCCTGACTTTC
TRBV5-1	NA	NA	TRBJ2-3	CASSLLAAADTQYF	TGCGCCAGCAGCCTACTAGCCGCCGCAGATACGCAGTATTTT
TRBV6-5	NA	TRBD2	TRBJ2-3	CASSRTSGADTQYF	TGTGCCAGCAGCCGAACTAGCGGGGCAGATACGCAGTATTTT
TRBV7-9	NA	NA	TRBJ1-1	CASSLLGFGNTEAFF	TGTGCCAGCAGCTTATTGGGTTTTGGAAACACTGAAGCTTTCTTT
TRBV6-1	NA	NA	TRBJ2-7	CASRGGSSYEQYF	TGTGCCAGCAGAGGGGGAAGCTCCTACGAGCAGTACTTC
TRBV28	NA	NA	TRBJ2-1	CASSSRLRGSYNEQFF	TGTGCCAGCAGTTCCCGACTACGAGGGTCCTACAATGAGCAGTTCTTC
TRBV5-1	NA	NA	TRBJ1-5	CASSPRGLSNQPQHF	TGCGCCAGCAGCCCCAGGGGACTAAGCAATCAGCCCCAGCATTTT
TRBV2	NA	NA	TRBJ2-2	CASSEVITGELFF	TGTGCCAGCAGTGAAGTAATTACCGGGGAGCTGTTTTTT
TRBV5-6	NA	NA	TRBJ2-7	CASSLDGLYEQYF	TGTGCCAGCAGCTTAGACGGCCTCTACGAGCAGTACTTC
TRBV7-2	NA	TRBD1	TRBJ1-2	CASSPGGQGPGLYGYTF	TGTGCCAGCAGCCCAGGGGGGCAGGGGCCAGGTCTCTATGGCTACACCTTC
TRBV18	NA	TRBD1	TRBJ2-3	CASSLQGARTDTQYF	TGTGCCAGCTCACTTCAGGGGGCCCGCACAGATACGCAGTATTTT
TRBV14	NA	NA	TRBJ2-3	CASSQQGGSTDTQYF	TGTGCCAGCAGCCAACAGGGTGGCAGCACAGATACGCAGTATTTT
TRBV2	once	NA	TRBJ2-2	CASSPIPGDTGELFF	TGTGCCAGCAGCCCTATCCCAGGGGACACCGGGGAGCTGTTTTTT
TRBV10-3	NA	NA	TRBJ2-6	CAISPGTASGANVLTF	TGTGCCATCAGCCCCGGGACCGCCTCTGGGGCCAACGTCCTGACTTTC
TRBV5-1	NA	NA	TRBJ1-2	CASSSGDTYGYTF	TGCGCCAGCAGTTCGGGGGATACCTATGGCTACACCTTC
TRBV7-2	NA	NA	TRBJ2-1	CASSLRTTSLREQFF	TGTGCCAGCAGCTTACGGACCACGTCACTTCGAGAGCAGTTCTTC
TRBV18	NA	NA	TRBJ2-4	CASSPPDQLAKNIQYF	TGTGCCAGCTCACCCCCTGATCAGCTAGCCAAAAACATTCAGTACTTC
TRBV7-6	NA	NA	TRBJ2-7	CASSLNKGYEQYF	TGTGCCAGCAGCTTAAACAAGGGCTACGAGCAGTACTTC
TRBV7-8	NA	NA	TRBJ2-2	CASSLFIVPDTGELFF	TGTGCCAGCAGCTTATTCATCGTCCCCGACACCGGGGAGCTGTTTTTT
TRBV6-4	NA	NA	TRBJ2-5	CASSATGRRGETQYF	TGTGCCAGCAGTGCGACAGGACGCCGGGGGGAGACCCAGTACTTC
TRBV28	once	NA	TRBJ1-5	CASTVSRQPQHF	TGTGCCAGCACGGTTTCTCGGCAGCCCCAGCATTTT
TRBV6-5	NA	TRBD1	TRBJ1-2	CASSPDRDYGYTF	TGTGCCAGCAGTCCGGACAGGGACTATGGCTACACCTTC
TRBV19	NA	NA	TRBJ1-1	CASSIPPAGAFF	TGTGCCAGTAGTATACCCCCAGCGGGTGCTTTCTTT
TRBV6-5	NA	NA	TRBJ1-6	CASSWDGNSYNSPLHF	TGTGCCAGCAGTTGGGACGGGAACTCCTATAATTCACCCCTCCACTTT
TRBV2	NA	NA	TRBJ2-7	CASTSPDPPYEQYF	TGTGCCAGCACTTCCCCGGATCCTCCCTACGAGCAGTACTTC
TRBV27	NA	TRBD1	TRBJ1-2	CASSFLAGGSGGYTF	TGTGCCAGCAGTTTCTTGGCAGGGGGATCTGGTGGCTACACCTTC
TRBV13	NA	NA	TRBJ2-1	CASSLLRGSSYNEQFF	TGTGCCAGCAGCTTATTGCGGGGTTCTTCCTACAATGAGCAGTTCTTC
TRBV7-6	NA	TRBD1	TRBJ1-1	CASSSPGQGTEAFF	TGTGCCAGCAGCTCTCCGGGACAGGGAACTGAAGCTTTCTTT
TRBV11-2	NA	NA	TRBJ1-1	CASSLLGRNTEAFF	TGTGCCAGCAGCCTACTTGGCAGGAACACTGAAGCTTTCTTT
TRBV5-6	NA	NA	TRBJ2-5	CASSWPDSQETQYF	TGTGCCAGCAGCTGGCCAGACTCGCAAGAGACCCAGTACTTC
TRBV7-9	NA	NA	TRBJ2-7	CASSDSYEQYF	TGTGCCAGCAGTGACAGTTACGAGCAGTACTTC
TRBV6-6	NA	TRBD1	TRBJ1-1	CASSSDRGLGTEAFF	TGTGCCAGCAGTTCCGACAGGGGGCTCGGCACTGAAGCTTTCTTT
TRBV6-5	once	NA	TRBJ2-7	CASSGPVYEQYF	TGTGCCAGCAGCGGACCGGTTTACGAGCAGTACTTC
TRBV12-5	NA	TRBD1	TRBJ1-2	CAKSPGQGYGYTF	TGTGCCAAATCTCCGGGACAGGGCTATGGCTACACCTTC
TRBV18	NA	NA	TRBJ1-1	CASSQQVQDEAFF	TGTGCCAGCTCACAACAGGTTCAGGATGAAGCTTTCTTT
TRBV27	NA	TRBD1	TRBJ2-7	CASSLKSGTGGRSYEQYF	TGTGCCAGCAGTTTAAAATCGGGAACAGGGGGCAGGTCCTACGAGCAGTACTTC
TRBV5-1	NA	NA	TRBJ1-1	CASSFVQGGTEAFF	TGCGCCAGCAGCTTCGTCCAGGGCGGAACTGAAGCTTTCTTT
TRBV2	NA	TRBD2	TRBJ2-5	CASSPGRRGGYQETQYF	TGTGCCAGCAGTCCCGGGAGGCGGGGGGGGTACCAAGAGACCCAGTACTTC
TRBV27	NA	TRBD2	TRBJ2-7	CASRGPGLAGGLYEQYF	TGTGCCAGCAGGGGACCGGGACTAGCGGGGGGTCTCTACGAGCAGTACTTC
TRBV6-6	NA	NA	TRBJ1-5	CASSYIQGNQPQHF	TGTGCCAGCAGTTACATACAGGGCAATCAGCCCCAGCATTTT
TRBV5-1	NA	TRBD1	TRBJ1-2	CASSPSRGHGYTF	TGCGCCAGCAGCCCGTCGAGGGGGCATGGCTACACCTTC
TRBV29-1	NA	TRBD1	TRBJ1-1	CSFRTGGDTEAFF	TGCAGCTTTAGGACAGGGGGTGACACTGAAGCTTTCTTT
TRBV19	NA	NA	TRBJ1-5	CASRYGGRNQPQHF	TGTGCCAGCCGTTATGGGGGTCGCAATCAGCCCCAGCATTTT
TRBV5-1	NA	NA	TRBJ2-3	CASSLAGATDTQYF	TGCGCCAGCAGCTTGGCAGGGGCCACAGATACGCAGTATTTT
TRBV7-2	NA	NA	TRBJ2-1	CASSLALGRGPFYNEQFF	TGTGCCAGCAGCTTAGCGCTTGGGCGGGGGCCCTTCTACAATGAGCAGTTCTTC
TRBV30	NA	NA	TRBJ1-3	CAWSVRARGFGNTIYF	TGTGCCTGGAGTGTACGGGCCAGGGGTTTTGGAAACACCATATATTTT
TRBV9	NA	TRBD1	TRBJ1-2	CASSVAGQGFYGYTF	TGTGCCAGCAGCGTAGCCGGACAGGGGTTCTATGGCTACACCTTC
TRBV18	NA	TRBD2	TRBJ2-7	CASSPPGLENGEQYF	TGTGCCAGCTCACCCCCGGGACTAGAAAACGGCGAGCAGTACTTC
TRBV19	NA	NA	TRBJ1-5	CASSWSTGTPDQPQHF	TGTGCCAGTAGTTGGAGCACCGGGACTCCCGACCAGCCCCAGCATTTT
TRBV27	NA	NA	TRBJ2-7	CASSFGGARYEQYF	TGTGCCAGCAGTTTTGGGGGGGCTAGGTACGAGCAGTACTTC